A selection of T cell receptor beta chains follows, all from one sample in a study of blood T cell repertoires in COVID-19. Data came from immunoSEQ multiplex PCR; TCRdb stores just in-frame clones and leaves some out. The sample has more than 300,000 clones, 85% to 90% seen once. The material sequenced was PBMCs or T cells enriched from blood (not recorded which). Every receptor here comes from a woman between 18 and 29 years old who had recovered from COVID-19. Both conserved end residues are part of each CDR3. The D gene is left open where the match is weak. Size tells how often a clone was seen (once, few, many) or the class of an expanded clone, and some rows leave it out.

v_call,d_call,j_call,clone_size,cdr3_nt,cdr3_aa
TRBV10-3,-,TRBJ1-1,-,TGTGCCATCAGGGTGACTTTGGACACTGAAGCTTTCTTT,CAIRVTLDTEAFF
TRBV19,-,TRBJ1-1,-,TGTGCCAGTAGGGGGGGTAGCAGCCCGTACACTGAAGCTTTCTTT,CASRGGSSPYTEAFF
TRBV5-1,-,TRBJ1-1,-,TGCGCCAGCAGCCTTCGCGGCACTGAAGCTTTCTTT,CASSLRGTEAFF
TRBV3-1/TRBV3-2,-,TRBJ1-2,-,TGTGCCAGCAGCCAGGGCTCATCTAACTATGGCTACACCTTC,CASSQGSSNYGYTF
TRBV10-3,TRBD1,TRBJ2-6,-,TGTGCCATCAGTGAGGCAGGGACAGCTGGGGCCAACGTCCTGACTTTC,CAISEAGTAGANVLTF
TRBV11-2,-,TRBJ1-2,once,TGTGCCAGCAGCTTAGGGTACACGGGCTACACCTTC,CASSLGYTGYTF
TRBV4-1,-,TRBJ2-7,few,TGCGCCAGCAGCCAAGACCCTCCCTACGAGCAGTACTTC,CASSQDPPYEQYF
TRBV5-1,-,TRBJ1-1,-,TGCGCCAGCAGACCAGGGTTACCGGACACTGAAGCTTTCTTT,CASRPGLPDTEAFF
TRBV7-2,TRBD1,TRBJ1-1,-,TGTGCCAGCAGCTTAGGAGCCAACAGGGGAAACACTGAAGCTTTCTTT,CASSLGANRGNTEAFF
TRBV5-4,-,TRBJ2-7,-,TGTGCCAGCAGCTTGGCAGGTGGGGGGGCGTACGAGCAGTACTTC,CASSLAGGGAYEQYF
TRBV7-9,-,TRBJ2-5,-,TGTGCCAGCAGCTTACTCCTCATGGGGCTCGGGGAGACCCAGTACTTC,CASSLLLMGLGETQYF
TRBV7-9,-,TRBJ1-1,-,TGTGCCAGCAGCTATAGGGGTAACACTGAAGCTTTCTTT,CASSYRGNTEAFF
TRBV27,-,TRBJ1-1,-,TGTGCCAGCAGTTCGCTCGGTCCAGGGCTAAACACTGAAGCTTTCTTT,CASSSLGPGLNTEAFF
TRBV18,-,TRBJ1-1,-,TGTGCCAGCTCACCACCGAGGAAGGTTAACATTGAAGCTTTCTTT,CASSPPRKVNIEAFF
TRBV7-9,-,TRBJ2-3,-,TGTGCCAGCACCATAGACGGAGCTAGCACAGATACGCAGTATTTT,CASTIDGASTDTQYF
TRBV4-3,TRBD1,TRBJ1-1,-,TGCGCCAGCAGCCGAGACAGGGTCTGGAACACTGAAGCTTTCTTT,CASSRDRVWNTEAFF
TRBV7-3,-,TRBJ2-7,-,TGTGCCAGCAGCTTAATAGGGAGCGGGTCGTCACACGAGCAGTACTTC,CASSLIGSGSSHEQYF
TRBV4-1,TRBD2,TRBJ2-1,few,TGCGCCAGCAGTTGGGAGCGGGGTTCCAATGAGCAGTTCTTC,CASSWERGSNEQFF
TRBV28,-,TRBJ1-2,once,TGTGCCAGCAGCGCTCACGGGCAGGGAAGTGGCTACACCTTC,CASSAHGQGSGYTF
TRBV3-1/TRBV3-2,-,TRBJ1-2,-,TGTGCCAGCAGCCAAGATAGGACAACCATAAACTATGGCTACACCTTC,CASSQDRTTINYGYTF
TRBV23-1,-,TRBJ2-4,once,TGCGCCAGCAGTTTCCGGGACACCATAGCCAAAAACATTCAGTACTTC,CASSFRDTIAKNIQYF
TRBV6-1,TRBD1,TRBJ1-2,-,TGTGCCAGCAGTGATCAGGGGGCGTTCTCTGGCTACACCTTC,CASSDQGAFSGYTF
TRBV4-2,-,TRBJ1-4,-,TGTGCCAGCAGCCAAGGAGGAGGAGAAGCCAATGAAAAACTGTTTTTT,CASSQGGGEANEKLFF
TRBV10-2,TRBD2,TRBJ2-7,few,TGCGCCAGCAGGGCCCCCACTAGCGGGGGGTTCTACGAGCAGTACTTC,CASRAPTSGGFYEQYF
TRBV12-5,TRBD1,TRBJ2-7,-,TGTGCTAGTGGTGGGACAGTGGCGGAGGTCGAGCAGTACTTC,CASGGTVAEVEQYF
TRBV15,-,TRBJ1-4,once,TGTGCCACCAGCAGAGATCGCGGTGGAACCCTGGCAACTAATGAAAAACTGTTTTTT,CATSRDRGGTLATNEKLFF
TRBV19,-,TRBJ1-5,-,TGTGCCAGTAGTACCCAGGGGAAAGCTCAGCCCCAGCATTTT,CASSTQGKAQPQHF
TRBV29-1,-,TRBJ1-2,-,TGCAGCGTCGATTCCGCAGGTATCAACTATGGCTACACCTTC,CSVDSAGINYGYTF
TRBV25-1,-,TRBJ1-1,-,TGTGCCAGCAGTGCCGGAGCGGGGCTAGGGGCTTTCTTT,CASSAGAGLGAFF
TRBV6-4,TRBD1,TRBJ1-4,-,TGTGCCAGCAATCCGACAGGGGCAACTAATGAAAAACTGTTTTTT,CASNPTGATNEKLFF
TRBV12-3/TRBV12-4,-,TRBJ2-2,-,TGTGCCAGCGGGCAGGCTGTCGGGGAGCTGTTTTTT,CASGQAVGELFF
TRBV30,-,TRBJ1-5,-,TGTGCCTGGAGTGGGACAGTTAGCAATCAGCCCCAGCATTTT,CAWSGTVSNQPQHF
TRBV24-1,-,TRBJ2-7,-,TGTGCCACCAGTGACCGACGGGGGTACGAGCAGTACTTC,CATSDRRGYEQYF
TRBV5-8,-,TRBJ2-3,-,TGTGCCAGCAGCCCCGGGTACAGGGCGCATCGCACAGATACGCAGTATTTT,CASSPGYRAHRTDTQYF
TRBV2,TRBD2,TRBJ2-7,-,TGTGCCAGCAGTGAATCGGGGGGGCCCTACGAGCAGTACTTC,CASSESGGPYEQYF
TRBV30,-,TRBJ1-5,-,TGTGCCTGGAGAGGACTCGGCAATCAGCCCCAGCATTTT,CAWRGLGNQPQHF
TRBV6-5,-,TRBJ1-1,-,TGTGCCAGCAGCGTAGACAGAGGAACTGAAGCTTTCTTT,CASSVDRGTEAFF
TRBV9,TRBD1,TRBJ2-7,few,TGTGCCAGCACCTTAACGGACAGGGATTACGAGCAGTACTTC,CASTLTDRDYEQYF
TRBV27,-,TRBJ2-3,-,TGTGCCAGCAGTGCTCGGGACACAGATACGCAGTATTTT,CASSARDTDTQYF
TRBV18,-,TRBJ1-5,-,TGTGCCAGCTCACCGGGGCAGGGAGGGCAGCCCCAGCATTTT,CASSPGQGGQPQHF
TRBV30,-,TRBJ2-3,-,TGTGCCTGGAGTGTATCAGGCACCTACGGCTCAGATACGCAGTATTTT,CAWSVSGTYGSDTQYF
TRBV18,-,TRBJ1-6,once,TGTGCCAGCTCACCACGTCAGGGGATGAATTCACCCCTCCACTTT,CASSPRQGMNSPLHF
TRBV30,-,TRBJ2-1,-,TGTGCCTGGAGTGGGGAGCAGGGGCGACACTACAATGAGCAGTTCTTC,CAWSGEQGRHYNEQFF
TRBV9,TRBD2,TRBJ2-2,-,TGTGCCAGCAGTAGGCGGGGGGTCGCCACCGGGGAGCTGTTTTTT,CASSRRGVATGELFF
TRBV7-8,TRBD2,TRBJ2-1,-,TGTGCCAGCACCCTACACGGGGGGAGGTCGAGGTCCTACAATGAGCAGTTCTTC,CASTLHGGRSRSYNEQFF
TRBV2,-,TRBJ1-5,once,TGTGCCAGCAGTGAAAGAAGCGGGACAAGCAATCAGCCCCAGCATTTT,CASSERSGTSNQPQHF
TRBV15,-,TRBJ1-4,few,TGTGCCACCAGCGTCGGGAGTGGGAATGAAAAACTGTTTTTT,CATSVGSGNEKLFF
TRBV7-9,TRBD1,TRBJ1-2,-,TGTGCCAGCAGCTTTCCTGAGGACAGGGCCTATGGCTACACCTTC,CASSFPEDRAYGYTF
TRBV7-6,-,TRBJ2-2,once,TGTGCCAGCAGCCGGGGAGTGAACACCGGGGAGCTGTTTTTT,CASSRGVNTGELFF
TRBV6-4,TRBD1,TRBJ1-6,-,TGTGCCAGCGCAGTCTCCGGGACAGGGAGTTCACCCCTCCACTTT,CASAVSGTGSSPLHF
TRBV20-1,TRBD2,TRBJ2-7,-,TGCAGTGCTAGTGCCGCTAGCGGGGTTACCTACGAGCAGTACTTC,CSASAASGVTYEQYF
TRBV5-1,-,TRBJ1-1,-,TGCGCCAGCAGCCCCCCTGGGGGCGCTGAAGCTTTCTTT,CASSPPGGAEAFF
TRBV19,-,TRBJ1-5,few,TGTGCCAGTAGTAGTCCTTTGAGGTTTAGCAATCAGCCCCAGCATTTT,CASSSPLRFSNQPQHF
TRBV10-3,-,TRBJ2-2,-,TGTGCCATCAAGCGGCCGCCCGGGGAGCTGTTTTTT,CAIKRPPGELFF
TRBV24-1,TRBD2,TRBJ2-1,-,TGTGCCACCAGTGATTCAGGGACTAGCGGATACAATGAGCAGTTCTTC,CATSDSGTSGYNEQFF